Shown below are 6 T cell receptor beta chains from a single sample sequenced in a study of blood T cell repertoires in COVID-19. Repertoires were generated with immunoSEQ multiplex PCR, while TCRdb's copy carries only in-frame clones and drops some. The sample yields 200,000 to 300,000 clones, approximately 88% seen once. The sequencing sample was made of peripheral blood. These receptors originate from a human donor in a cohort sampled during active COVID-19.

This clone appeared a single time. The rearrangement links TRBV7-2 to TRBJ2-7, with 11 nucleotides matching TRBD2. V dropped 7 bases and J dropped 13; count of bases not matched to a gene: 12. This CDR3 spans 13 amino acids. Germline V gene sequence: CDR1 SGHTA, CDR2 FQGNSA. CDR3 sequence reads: CASILIAGGPIYF. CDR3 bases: TGTGCCAGCATCCTGATAGCGGGGGGGCCCATATACTTC.

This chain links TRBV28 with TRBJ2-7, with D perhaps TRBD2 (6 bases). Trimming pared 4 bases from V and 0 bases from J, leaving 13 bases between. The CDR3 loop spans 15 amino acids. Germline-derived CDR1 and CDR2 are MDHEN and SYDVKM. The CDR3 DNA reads TGTGCCAGCAGTTCGGCTGCGGGGACCTCCTACGAGCAGTACTTC. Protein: CASSSAAGTSYEQYF.

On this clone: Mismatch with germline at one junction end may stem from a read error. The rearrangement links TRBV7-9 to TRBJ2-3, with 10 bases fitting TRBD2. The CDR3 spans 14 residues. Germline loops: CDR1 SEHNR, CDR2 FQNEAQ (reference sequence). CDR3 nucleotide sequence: TGTGCCAGCAGTTTAGCGGGAGGCGCAGATACGCAGTATTTT. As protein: CASSLAGGADTQYF.

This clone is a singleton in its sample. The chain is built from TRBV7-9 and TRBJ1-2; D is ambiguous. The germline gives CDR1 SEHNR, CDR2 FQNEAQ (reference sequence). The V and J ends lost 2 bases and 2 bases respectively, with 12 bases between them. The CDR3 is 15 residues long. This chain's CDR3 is CASSLFEASNYGYTF. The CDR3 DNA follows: TGTGCCAGCAGCTTATTTGAGGCGTCGAACTATGGCTACACCTTC.

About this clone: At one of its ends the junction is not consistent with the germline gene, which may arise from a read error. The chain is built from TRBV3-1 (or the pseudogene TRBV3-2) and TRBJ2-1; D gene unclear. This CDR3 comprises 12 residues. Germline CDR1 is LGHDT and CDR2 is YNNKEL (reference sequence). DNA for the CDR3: TGTGCCAGCCGCCATTCAAACAATGAGCAGTTCTTC. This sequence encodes CASRHSNNEQFF.

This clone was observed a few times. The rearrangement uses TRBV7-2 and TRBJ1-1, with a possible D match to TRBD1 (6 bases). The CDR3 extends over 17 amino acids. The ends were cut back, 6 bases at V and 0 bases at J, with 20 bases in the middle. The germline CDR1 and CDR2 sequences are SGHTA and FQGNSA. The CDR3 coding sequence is TGTGCCAGCAGGAGCTCACAGGGCTCTCAAATGAACACTGAAGCTTTCTTT. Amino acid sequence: CASRSSQGSQMNTEAFF. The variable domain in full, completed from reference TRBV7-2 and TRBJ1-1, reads GAGVSQSPSNKVTEKGKDVELRCDPISGHTALYWYRQSLGQGLEFLIYFQGNSAPDKSGLPSDRFSAERTGGSVSTLTIQRTQQEDSAVYLCASRSSQGSQMNTEAFFGQGTRLTVV.